Below are 5 T cell receptor beta chains sequenced from a single sample in a study of chemoradiotherapy in HPV16-positive cancers. Method: immunoSEQ multiplex PCR; TCRdb's copy keeps in-frame clones and lacks some. The profile shows tens of thousands of clones, 85% to 95% of them singletons. The source material was blood, sampled from a patient who underwent chemoradiotherapy. The receptors derive from a human donor with HPV-associated anogenital cancer.

The V and J genes are TRBV7-9 and TRBJ1-3; D gene uncertain. CDR1 and CDR2 from the germline V gene are SEHNR and FQNEAQ (reference sequence). This CDR3 region has 13 residues. V lost 10 bases to trimming and J lost 0 bases, with 10 bases between them. The CDR3 loop reads CATLWGSGNTIYF. The DNA for the CDR3 is TGTGCCACCCTCTGGGGCTCTGGAAACACCATATATTTT.

The chain has TRBV7-9 and TRBJ1-4; a possible D gene is TRBD1 (6 bases). CDR1 and CDR2 from the germline V gene are SEHNR and FQNEAQ (reference sequence). There are 14 residues in the CDR3. Between the trimmed V and J ends, which lost 5 bases and 5 bases, there was a span of 12 bases. The DNA of the CDR3 is TGTGCCAGCAGCCCAAGGACAGCAAATGAAAAACTGTTTTTT. It specifies CASSPRTANEKLFF.

CDR3 residues: CASSLVGGGSDNEKLFF. As DNA, the CDR3 is TGTGCCAGCAGCTTAGTTGGAGGGGGCTCGGATAATGAAAAACTGTTTTTT. The chain is built from TRBV7-8 and TRBJ1-4; 7 nucleotides align to TRBD1. Germline V gives CDR1 SGHVS, CDR2 FQNEAQ. The V segment lost 1 base and the J segment 4 bases; nucleotides outside the gene matches: 9. The CDR3 consists of 17 residues.

The rearrangement links TRBV7-2 to TRBJ1-2; possible D gene TRBD1, 6 bases. Germline V gene lookup returns CDR1 SGHTA and CDR2 FQGNSA. The V gene lost 5 bases and the J gene lost 0 bases, with 16 bases spanning the gap. This CDR3 has 16 amino acids. CDR3 residues: CASSTPGTRTNYGYTF. CDR3 DNA: TGTGCCAGCAGCACCCCCGGGACACGGACTAACTATGGCTACACCTTC.

The gene calls are TRBV13 and TRBJ2-7; D not resolved. V lost 3 bases and J 2 bases, leaving 20 bases between the germline ends. Germline V gene data show CDR1 as PRHDT and CDR2 as FYEKMQ (reference sequence). This CDR3 is built from 17 residues. The CDR3 protein is CASSFNLKPHSPYEQYF. The DNA of the CDR3 is TGTGCCAGCAGCTTCAACCTCAAGCCCCACTCCCCCTACGAGCAGTACTTC.